Shown below are 25 T cell receptor beta chains from a single sample sequenced in a study of T cell repertoires in cytomegalovirus infection. TCRdb re-called the reads with MiXCR, one entry per CDR3 protein. The sample has around 740,000 distinct CDR3 sequences, 35% seen once. The sequencing sample was made of PBMCs. Receptors were obtained from a human donor in good health (CMV status not recorded). Some clones in this sample may be carry-over from other donors' samples.

This clonotype was seen a handful of times. This chain connects TRBV7-2 to TRBJ2-2; no firm D call. Germline V CDR1 and CDR2: SGHTA, FQGNSA. V lost 5 bases to trimming and J lost 5 bases, with 15 bases between them. There are 15 residues in the CDR3. The CDR3 sequence: CASSPVVSQTGELFF. CDR3 in DNA: TGTGCCAGCAGCCCAGTGGTCTCCCAAACCGGGGAGCTGTTTTTT.

CDR3 region: CASSPQGVVNTEAFF. The CDR3 DNA is TGTGCCAGCAGTCCTCAAGGGGTGGTTAACACTGAAGCTTTCTTT. This chain links TRBV28 with TRBJ1-1, with a tentative D call TRBD1 (5 bases). V was clipped by 5 bases and J by 2 bases, with 15 bases between them. Germline V gives CDR1 MDHEN, CDR2 SYDVKM. The CDR3 length is 15 residues.

This chain uses TRBV15 with TRBJ1-6; possible D gene TRBD1, 5 bases. The germline CDR1 and CDR2 sequences are LNHNV and YYDKDF (reference sequence). V was trimmed by 9 bases and J by 10 bases, leaving 16 bases between them. The CDR3 is made up of 13 amino acids. This chain's CDR3 is CATSAGWGSPLHF. The DNA of the CDR3 is TGTGCCACTTCCGCTGGGTGGGGGTCACCCCTCCACTTT.

This clonotype was recorded at least ten times. The chain recombines TRBV7-9 with TRBJ1-5; D gene ambiguous. This CDR3 is built from 12 residues. V dropped 5 bases and J dropped 2 bases, with 4 bases sitting between them. Germline loops: CDR1 SEHNR, CDR2 FQNEAQ (reference sequence). The CDR3 DNA sequence: TGTGCCAGCAGCCCGGGCAATCAGCCCCAGCATTTT. This sequence encodes CASSPGNQPQHF.

In this sample, this clonotype turned up a few times. The chain uses TRBV10-3 and TRBJ1-5, with 8 bases aligning to TRBD1. The CDR3 contains 14 residues. The germline V gene encodes CDR1 ENHRY and CDR2 SYGVKD. V lost 5 bases and J lost 5; bases outside the gene matches: 5. The DNA of the CDR3 is TGTGCCATCAGTTCCGGACAGGGTCATCAGCCCCAGCATTTT. Translating gives CAISSGQGHQPQHF.

The chain joins TRBV28 to TRBJ2-1, with 10 bases lining up with TRBD2. The germline CDR1 and CDR2 sequences are MDHEN and SYDVKM. V was pared by 8 bases and J by 4 bases, with 8 bases of the junction left unmatched. The length of the CDR3 is 15 residues. CDR3 residues: CASHSGTSAYNEQFF. The CDR3 nucleotides are TGTGCCAGCCACTCCGGGACTAGCGCTTACAATGAGCAGTTCTTC.

This clonotype was picked up many times. The chain employs TRBV7-6 and TRBJ1-1, with D uncertain. V dropped 6 bases and J dropped 1 base, with 12 bases sitting between them. The CDR3 is 14 residues long. Germline assignment: CDR1 SGHVS and CDR2 FNYEAQ. CDR3 bases: TGTGCCAGCAGGCTCATGGACGGGAACACTGAAGCTTTCTTT. Translation gives CASRLMDGNTEAFF.

The rearrangement joins TRBV19 to TRBJ2-7, with D perhaps matching TRBD1 (6 bases). This CDR3 region has 15 residues. Germline-derived CDR1 and CDR2 are LNHDA and SQIVND (reference sequence). Trimming removed 7 bases from V and 3 bases from J, with 19 bases in between. CDR3 region: CASIGGTSGDYEQYF. CDR3 DNA sequence: TGTGCCAGTATAGGCGGAACCTCAGGGGACTACGAGCAGTACTTC.

This clonotype turned up a few times. The chain carries TRBV28 and TRBJ1-1; D remains ambiguous. The germline V gene has CDR1 MDHEN and CDR2 SYDVKM. The ends were cut back, 7 bases at V and 3 bases at J, with 12 bases in the middle. The CDR3 is made up of 13 amino acids. CDR3 residues: CASKGYRDTEAFF. The CDR3 DNA sequence: TGTGCCAGCAAAGGTTATAGGGACACTGAAGCTTTCTTT. Filled out from reference TRBV28 and TRBJ1-1, the complete variable domain reads DVKVTQSSRYLVKRTGEKVFLECVQDMDHENMFWYRQDPGLGLRLIYFSYDVKMKEKGDIPEGYSVSREKKERFSLILESASTNQTSMYLCASKGYRDTEAFFGQGTRLTVV.

The chain employs TRBV12-3 or TRBV12-4 and TRBJ2-6; tentatively, D is TRBD2 (5 bases). Trimming shortened V by 5 bases and J by 2 bases, and 10 bases separated the two germline ends. This CDR3 is built from 15 residues. The CDR3 DNA reads as TGTGCCAGCAGTGCGGGTCTTGCTGGGGCCAACGTCCTGACTTTC. The encoded protein is CASSAGLAGANVLTF.

This sequence joins TRBV19 and TRBJ1-2; D gene unclear. Trimming stripped 11 bases from V and 4 bases from J, with 11 bases between. Germline V gene data show CDR1 as LNHDA and CDR2 as SQIVND (reference sequence). The CDR3 is 11 amino acids. The CDR3 is CAGRTGYGYTF. Written as DNA, the CDR3 is TGTGCCGGCAGGACGGGCTATGGCTACACCTTC.

This sequence joins TRBV29-1 and TRBJ2-7; no definite D call. Trimming stripped 6 bases from V and 2 bases from J, with 14 bases between. The germline V gene encodes CDR1 SQVTM and CDR2 ANQGSEA. This CDR3 spans 13 amino acids. The CDR3 coding sequence is TGCAGCGTAAGAACGACCCAGGCCTACGAGCAGTACTTC. Encoded protein: CSVRTTQAYEQYF.

The chain is built from TRBV7-2 and TRBJ1-4; D call uncertain. Trimming shortened V by 4 bases and J by 11 bases, and 11 bases separated the two germline ends. The CDR3 is 12 residues long. Germline V gives CDR1 SGHTA, CDR2 FQGNSA. CDR3 sequence reads: CASSSGQRKLFF. The CDR3 DNA reads TGTGCCAGCAGCTCTGGGCAAAGGAAACTGTTTTTT. The whole variable domain, filled in from reference TRBV7-2 and TRBJ1-4, reads GAGVSQSPSNKVTEKGKDVELRCDPISGHTALYWYRQSLGQGLEFLIYFQGNSAPDKSGLPSDRFSAERTGGSVSTLTIQRTQQEDSAVYLCASSSGQRKLFFGSGTQLSVL.

Only a few counts were recorded for this clonotype. The chain is built from TRBV27 and TRBJ1-6; D is unresolved. This CDR3 spans 14 amino acids. Germline V lookup: CDR1 MNHEY, CDR2 SMNVEV (reference sequence). Trimming left V 2 bases short and J 14 bases short, with 16 bases between. CDR3: CASSLTEPLGSLHF. DNA for the CDR3: TGTGCCAGCAGTTTAACCGAACCTCTGGGGTCCCTCCACTTT.

Only a few counts were recorded for this clonotype. This chain links TRBV6-6 with TRBJ2-7; D not certain. This CDR3 region has 15 residues. Germline CDR1 and CDR2: MNHNY and SVGAGI (reference sequence). Between the trimmed V and J ends, which lost 6 bases and 6 bases, there was a span of 21 bases. The chain's CDR3 is CASRPLVWRKGEQYF. CDR3 in DNA: TGTGCCAGCAGACCTTTGGTCTGGCGAAAGGGCGAGCAGTACTTC.

J is TRBJ2-7 and V is TRBV7-9; a possible D gene is TRBD2 (6 bases). Germline V gene data show CDR1 as SEHNR and CDR2 as FQNEAQ (reference sequence). The CDR3 sequence is 17 residues long. V lost 1 base and J 1 base, leaving 17 bases between the germline ends. This chain's CDR3 is CASSLEPPGVGSYEQYF. The CDR3 bases are TGTGCCAGCAGCTTAGAGCCCCCGGGGGTAGGGTCCTACGAGCAGTACTTC. The full variable domain, rest sourced from reference TRBV7-9 and TRBJ2-7, is DTGVSQNPRHKITKRGQNVTFRCDPISEHNRLYWYRQTLGQGPEFLTYFQNEAQLEKSRLLSDRFSAERPKGSFSTLEIQRTEQGDSAMYLCASSLEPPGVGSYEQYFGPGTRLTVT.

At least ten counts were recorded for this clonotype. The chain uses TRBV12-3 or TRBV12-4 and TRBJ2-6, with 8 bases fitting TRBD1. Trimming removed 3 bases from V and 4 bases from J; junction bases left unmatched: 2. CDR3 length: 15 residues. Written as DNA, the CDR3 is TGTGCCAGCAGTTTGACAGGGGTCGGGGCCAACGTCCTGACTTTC. Its translation is CASSLTGVGANVLTF.

The chain has TRBV7-9 and TRBJ1-1; D uncertain. Deletions cut 5 bases from V and 5 bases from J, with 18 bases between. Germline values: CDR1 SEHNR, CDR2 FQNEAQ (reference sequence). The CDR3 is made up of 15 amino acids. The DNA of the CDR3 is TGTGCCAGCAGCCTAGAAATGTCCGGTCGAACTGAAGCTTTCTTT. It encodes CASSLEMSGRTEAFF. Filled out from reference TRBV7-9 and TRBJ1-1, the complete variable domain reads DTGVSQNPRHKITKRGQNVTFRCDPISEHNRLYWYRQTLGQGPEFLTYFQNEAQLEKSRLLSDRFSAERPKGSFSTLEIQRTEQGDSAMYLCASSLEMSGRTEAFFGQGTRLTVV.

The chain carries TRBV12-3 or TRBV12-4 and TRBJ1-3; 7 bases match TRBD1. V gave up 5 bases and J gave up 4 bases; unmatched junction bases: 8. The CDR3 contains 15 residues. CDR3 nucleotides: TGTGCCAGCAGTGACAACGACAGGGTCGGAAACACCATATATTTT. Translation gives CASSDNDRVGNTIYF.

This clonotype appeared a few times. This rearrangement joins TRBV7-6 to TRBJ2-5; the D gene is possibly TRBD2 (6 bases). The CDR3 consists of 15 residues. Trimming left V 5 bases short and J 1 base short, with 14 bases between. Germline V gene data show CDR1 as SGHVS and CDR2 as FNYEAQ. The CDR3 nucleotides read TGTGCCAGCAGCAGCGGAGGGATGACCCAAGAGACCCAGTACTTC. Translating it yields CASSSGGMTQETQYF. Full variable domain (outside the CDR3, taken from reference TRBV7-6 and TRBJ2-5): GAGVSQSPRYKVTKRGQDVALRCDPISGHVSLYWYRQALGQGPEFLTYFNYEAQQDKSGLPNDRFSAERPEGSISTLTIQRTEQRDSAMYRCASSSGGMTQETQYFGPGTRLLVL.

This clonotype was detected only a few times. The chain links TRBV12-3 or TRBV12-4 to TRBJ1-2, with D unclear. The CDR3 sequence is 13 residues long. The germline V and J ends were trimmed by 8 bases and 8 bases, with 18 bases remaining between them. The DNA of the CDR3 is TGTGCCAGCGACCCTAAGGAGGGATTCGGCTACACCTTC. It codes for CASDPKEGFGYTF.

This chain uses TRBV29-1 with TRBJ2-7; weak D call: TRBD1 (5 bases). Germline V lookup: CDR1 SQVTM, CDR2 ANQGSEA. The V end lost 3 bases, the J end lost 0 bases, and 6 bases lay between the germline ends. The CDR3 has 12 amino acids. In nucleotides, the CDR3 is TGCAGCGTTGATCAGGGCTCCTACGAGCAGTACTTC. Its protein product is CSVDQGSYEQYF.

A few counts support this clonotype. V gene TRBV5-3 combines with J gene TRBJ1-2; the match to TRBD1 covers 8 bases. TRBV5-3 is marked as an open reading frame, function uncertain. Trimming took 8 bases from V and 4 from J; bases not matched to a gene: 22. The CDR3 runs to 18 residues. The CDR3 DNA reads TGTGCCAGCAGCCCGGCCCGGGGTACTGGACAGGGCGGCTATGGCTACACCTTC. Translation: CASSPARGTGQGGYGYTF.

Many counts were recorded for this clonotype. The rearrangement uses TRBV5-5 and TRBJ1-3; D is possibly TRBD1 (6 bases). The CDR3 is 16 residues long. Germline V gene data show CDR1 as SGHKS and CDR2 as YYEKEE (reference sequence). V lost 4 bases, J lost 0 bases, and 14 bases lay in between. The CDR3 loop is CASSLTDSTSGNTIYF. CDR3 in DNA: TGTGCCAGCAGCCTAACGGACAGCACCTCTGGAAACACCATATATTTT. Variable domain in full (rest from reference TRBV5-5 and TRBJ1-3): DAGVTQSPTHLIKTRGQQVTLRCSPISGHKSVSWYQQVLGQGPQFIFQYYEKEERGRGNFPDRFSARQFPNYSSELNVNALLLGDSALYLCASSLTDSTSGNTIYFGEGSWLTVV.

This clonotype was seen a handful of times. The chain is built from TRBV6-6 and TRBJ2-7, with D uncertain. The CDR3 is 11 amino acids. V was shortened by 0 bases and J by 5 bases, with 2 bases between the two germline ends. Germline assignment: CDR1 MNHNY and CDR2 SVGAGI (reference sequence). CDR3 sequence: CASSYSNEQYF. In DNA form, the CDR3 reads TGTGCCAGCAGTTACTCGAACGAGCAGTACTTC.